This TCR beta chain was profiled in a study of CD8+ T cells in alopecia areata (dated by TCRdb to 2017 to 2018). Regarding the study in general: Treated patients were enrolled in an open-label pilot trial of oral tofacitinib, 5 to 10 mg twice daily, for moderate-to-severe alopecia areata. Clonality in the scalp was compared among normal scalp (n=4), patchy alopecia areata scalp (n=8), and alopecia totalis/universalis scalp (n=8). Patients received tofacitinib for 6 to 18 months and were then followed off drug for 6 months to check for delayed response and recurrence. In both human patients and the C3H/HeJ mouse model, the study applied high-throughput TCRbeta sequencing to look at T cell clonal expansion in alopecia areata. For the treated patients, the SALT score, which quantifies what percentage of scalp surface area is affected, served as the measure of disease severity. immunoSEQ multiplex PCR using 35 Vbeta forward primers and 13 Jbeta reverse primers was used to amplify TCRbeta CDR3 regions. The RNA source kit depended on sample type: the PAXgene miRNA kit for fixed scalp, the miRNeasy kit for PBMCs, and the RNeasy kit for mouse skin. Biopsies were taken from tofacitinib-treated patients at baseline and at 4 and 24 weeks of treatment, and a later scalp biopsy was taken in several of the tofacitinib-treated patients. Scalp tissue and sorted CD4+ and CD8+ peripheral blood T cells from patchy and totalis/universalis alopecia areata patients and from healthy controls were covered by human TCRbeta sequencing.

Concerning this clone: Its antigen remains unidentified. Base qualities are not at hand, and no much larger clone is one base apart.

The germline V gene (reference sequence) supplies CDR1 SGHNT and CDR2 YYREEE. The germline V end is reduced by 4 bases and the J end by 2 bases; junction bases left unmatched: 7. There are 15 amino acids in the CDR3, from cysteine to phenylalanine inclusive. Only CDR3 DNA is held: 45 bases, read in frame from base 1. Library preparation used the immunoSEQ multiplex PCR assay. RNA was extracted from all samples and reverse transcribed into cDNA, which served as template for TCR sequencing. First-strand cDNA was synthesized using SuperScript III with a 2:1 mix of oligo-dT and random hexamers. Amplification bias was assessed with a synthetic immune receptor repertoire, and residual bias was removed computationally. In the source study's methods: Raw reads were preprocessed for error removal, and CDR3 was defined according to IMGT conventions as running from the conserved cysteine to phenylalanine. Clonality was calculated as 1 minus Shannon entropy normalized by log2 of the number of productive unique TCRs. CD4 or CD8 identity of scalp clones was inferred by cross-referencing scalp TCRbeta sequences with sorted blood CD4 and CD8 repertoires. TCRdb limited this immuneACCESS table to in-frame rearrangements with V and J called. A share of clones is missing; checked studies link under half to unresolved V genes, and the rest is unexplained. That table supplies the V and J calls and clone size; D and trimming were determined from the DNA. Here the sample has some 200,000 clones; 50% to 60% occur a single time. The ten largest clones represent 1.5% to 2% of the sample.

What the work shows at the level of the full study, not this receptor alone: Because the treated cohort was small and had just a single nonresponder, larger studies are needed to establish links between baseline CD8+ expansion and response. Unlike mouse skin, where gammadelta T cells dominate, normal human skin contains resident alphabeta T cells that get sequenced too, which complicates analysis of the scalp TCR repertoire. With tofacitinib, both scalp clonality and the number of expanded CD8+ clones among the top 100 scalp clones went down significantly. Compared with normal scalp, lesional scalp had higher clonality and more expanded CD8+ clones, particularly in alopecia totalis/universalis, a pattern that suggests antigenic drive. Many expanded lesional clones persisted in scalp and blood during tofacitinib treatment, which may partly explain relapse after stopping treatment. TCR sequences shared between patients were less clear than in mice, possibly partly because of HLA diversity in the patient population.

Reading the label with the study, this specimen's time point is: around 28 days on oral tofacitinib. The sample's treatment or condition, from its label and the paper: oral pan-JAK inhibitor, 5-10 mg twice daily. From alopecia areata patients, peripheral blood was collected along with lesional scalp punch biopsies. PBMCs were isolated by density centrifugation and stained for CD3, CD4 and CD8, and CD4+ and CD8+ T cells were sorted on a FACSAria. The receptor was isolated from a human donor with alopecia areata. The sequence joins TRBV5-4 to TRBJ2-5; a stretch of 8 junction bases matches TRBD1. Sequencing was performed on CD4+ T cells sorted from blood, taken at week 4, from a patient treated with tofacitinib. The bases read TGTGCCAGCAGCGATGGAGACAGGGGTCAAGAGACCCAGTACTTC. This is translated as CASSDGDRGQETQYF.